This T cell receptor (beta chain) was identified in a study of blood T cell repertoires in COVID-19. The overall study: From T cells, B-cell-depleted T cells, or PBMCs came the material, which was cDNA or gDNA.

Comment on this clone: Different DNA sequences within this sample yield the same CDR3.

The CDR3 contains 14 residues. The ends were cut back, 0 bases at V and 0 bases at J, with 7 bases in the middle. The germline gives CDR1 SGDLS, CDR2 YYNGEE. Source study methods: Amplification from reference gene primers served as the basis for estimated nucleated cell counts. Clones were read by immunoSEQ multiplex PCR, and TCRdb kept only the in-frame ones, dropping some. V and J calls and clone size are given by that table; D and trimming were obtained from the DNA. Counted here are roughly 260,000 clones, around nine tenths occurring once; the ten biggest clones make up around 9.5%. The chain combines TRBV9 with TRBJ2-7, with a weak D call TRBD1 (5 bases). This receptor was taken from a man in his forties who had recovered from COVID-19. Sequencing was done on a sample of peripheral blood. CDR3 DNA: TGTGCCAGCAGCGTAGGGGGCGTCTCCTACGAGCAGTACTTC. Translating it yields CASSVGGVSYEQYF.